These T cell receptor beta chains were read from a single sample in a study of blood T cell repertoires in COVID-19. Repertoires were generated with immunoSEQ multiplex PCR, while TCRdb's copy carries only in-frame clones and drops some. The repertoire holds about 59,000 clones, with roughly 87% as singletons. Sequencing used peripheral blood. These receptors were collected from a man older than 75 in a cohort sampled during active COVID-19. Both conserved end residues are part of each CDR3. A D gene is named only where the DNA matches it firmly. For some rows the clone size is stated as once, few or many, or as a class when expanded; others skip it.

D gene,J gene,V gene,clone size,CDR3 length,CDR3 DNA,CDR3 protein
-,TRBJ1-2,TRBV5-4,-,15,TGTGCCAGCAGCTCCCGAGGGGGAGATGACTATGGCTACACCTTC,CASSSRGGDDYGYTF
-,TRBJ2-7,TRBV6-1,-,16,TGTGCCAGCAGTGAAGCGATGGCAGTGTCTCCCTACGAGCAGTACTTC,CASSEAMAVSPYEQYF
TRBD2,TRBJ2-2,TRBV7-8,-,17,TGTGCCAGCAGCTTACTACTCGCGGGGGGGCGAGGCGGGGAGCTGTTTTTT,CASSLLLAGGRGGELFF
TRBD1,TRBJ1-1,TRBV5-1,-,14,TGCGCCAGCAGCTTATGGGACAGGAACACTGAAGCTTTCTTT,CASSLWDRNTEAFF
-,TRBJ1-4,TRBV19,few,14,TGTGCCAGTAGGGTGTCGGGGACAAGTGAAAAACTGTTTTTT,CASRVSGTSEKLFF
TRBD1,TRBJ2-3,TRBV7-2,-,15,TGTGCCAGCAGCCCACAGGGGGCATCTCTGGATACGCAGTATTTT,CASSPQGASLDTQYF
TRBD1,TRBJ1-6,TRBV6-5,-,14,TGTGCCAGCATCCCCACAGGGGCGAATTCACCCCTCCACTTT,CASIPTGANSPLHF
-,TRBJ2-1,TRBV24-1,-,14,TGTGCCACCAGTGAATCAGGGGTTGGGAATGAGCAGTTCTTC,CATSESGVGNEQFF
TRBD1,TRBJ1-1,TRBV3-1/TRBV3-2,-,17,TGTGCCAGCAGCCTCCGGGACAGAGTTAGCCTGAACACTGAAGCTTTCTTT,CASSLRDRVSLNTEAFF
-,TRBJ1-5,TRBV19,-,14,TGTGCCAGTAGTATTCCACAGGACAATCAGCCCCAGCATTTT,CASSIPQDNQPQHF
TRBD2,TRBJ2-1,TRBV11-1,-,16,TGTGCCAGCAGCTTAGGACTAGCGGGGGGGCGAGATGAGCAGTTCTTC,CASSLGLAGGRDEQFF
TRBD2,TRBJ2-3,TRBV10-2,once,17,TGCGCCAGCAGGGCCGGGACTATTCGCTCTAGCACAGATACGCAGTATTTT,CASRAGTIRSSTDTQYF
TRBD2,TRBJ2-1,TRBV7-3,few,14,TGTGCCAGCAGCTTGCGGGGACTAAATAATGAGCAGTTCTTC,CASSLRGLNNEQFF
-,TRBJ2-1,TRBV9,-,15,TGTGCCAGCAGCGTAGACGCAGGCTCCTACAATGAGCAGTTCTTC,CASSVDAGSYNEQFF
-,TRBJ1-1,TRBV5-1,-,14,TGCGCCAGCAGCTTGGAAAGCGGAAGGTCTGAAGCTTTCTTT,CASSLESGRSEAFF
TRBD1,TRBJ2-7,TRBV30,-,12,TGTGCCTGGTGGGACAGGGGGCGCGAGCAGTACTTC,CAWWDRGREQYF
TRBD2,TRBJ2-2,TRBV5-1,-,18,TGCGCCAGCAGCTTGGGACTAGCGGGAGGATCGAACACCGGGGAGCTGTTTTTT,CASSLGLAGGSNTGELFF
TRBD2,TRBJ2-2,TRBV4-2,-,17,TGTGCCAGCAGCCAAGGGAGACTAGCGGGGAAGGTCGGGGAGCTGTTTTTT,CASSQGRLAGKVGELFF
TRBD1,TRBJ2-3,TRBV5-1,-,16,TGCGCCAGCACCCTCTTCTCCGGGACAGGCACAGATACGCAGTATTTT,CASTLFSGTGTDTQYF
TRBD2,TRBJ2-3,TRBV6-5,-,13,TGTGCCAGCAGGGGACTAGACACAGATACGCAGTATTTT,CASRGLDTDTQYF
TRBD1,TRBJ1-1,TRBV19,-,17,TGTGCCAGTAGTCCCGGGACAGGGGGGTTCTTTCTCACTGAAGCTTTCTTT,CASSPGTGGFFLTEAFF
TRBD2,TRBJ2-5,TRBV5-6,once,16,TGTGCCAGCAGATTCGGACTAGCGGGGGGCCAAGAGACCCAGTACTTC,CASRFGLAGGQETQYF
-,TRBJ2-2,TRBV5-6,-,15,TGTGCCAGCAGCTTGCAGGGGCCGAACACCGGGGAGCTGTTTTTT,CASSLQGPNTGELFF
-,TRBJ2-5,TRBV18,-,13,TGTGCCAGCTCACGGGACACCCAAGAGACCCAGTACTTC,CASSRDTQETQYF
-,TRBJ1-1,TRBV5-4,-,14,TGTGCCAGCAGCTTACAGGGCATGAACACTGAAGCTTTCTTT,CASSLQGMNTEAFF
-,TRBJ2-3,TRBV9,-,15,TGTGCCAGCAGCGTCGGCGGGCATTACACAGATACGCAGTATTTT,CASSVGGHYTDTQYF
-,TRBJ1-1,TRBV6-2/TRBV6-3,many,16,TGTGCCAGCAGTTACGACCGCGGGGGAACGAACACTGAAGCTTTCTTT,CASSYDRGGTNTEAFF
TRBD1,TRBJ2-5,TRBV30,-,13,TGTGCCTGGAACCGACAGGGGACGGAGACCCAGTACTTC,CAWNRQGTETQYF
TRBD1,TRBJ2-1,TRBV27,-,15,TGTGCCAGCAGTCCCCGACAGGGGGCCTACAATGAGCAGTTCTTC,CASSPRQGAYNEQFF
TRBD1,TRBJ2-6,TRBV15,-,19,TGTGCCACCAGCAATCCCGGGACAGGACCATATTCTGGGGCCAACGTCCTGACTTTC,CATSNPGTGPYSGANVLTF
TRBD2,TRBJ2-7,TRBV10-3,once,18,TGTGCCATCAGTGAGTCATTAGCGGGGGGCGATTGGTCGATCGAGCAGTACTTC,CAISESLAGGDWSIEQYF
TRBD1,TRBJ2-7,TRBV5-6,-,14,TGTGCCAGCAGCTTGAACAGGGGGCGATACGAGCAGTACTTC,CASSLNRGRYEQYF
-,TRBJ2-2,TRBV18,-,13,TGTGCCAGCTCACCCCGGGTGACCGGGGAGCTGTTTTTT,CASSPRVTGELFF
TRBD1,TRBJ2-7,TRBV4-3,-,15,TGCGCCAGCAGCCAAGCTCCGGACAGGGGGGACGAGCAGTACTTC,CASSQAPDRGDEQYF
TRBD1,TRBJ2-1,TRBV5-1,few,15,TGCGCCAGCAGCCCGGTCGAGGGGGCGTACAATGAGCAGTTCTTC,CASSPVEGAYNEQFF
-,TRBJ1-6,TRBV4-2,few,14,TGTGCCAGCAGCCAGGAGGGTGGGAATTCACCCCTCCACTTT,CASSQEGGNSPLHF
-,TRBJ2-3,TRBV5-4,once,19,TGTGCCAGCAGCTCGCACGTCTTTGACGGGAGGACCAGGGGAGATACGCAGTATTTT,CASSSHVFDGRTRGDTQYF
TRBD1,TRBJ2-7,TRBV7-6,few,15,TGTGCCAGCAGCGCGGGACAGGGGGCCTCCTACGAGCAGTACTTC,CASSAGQGASYEQYF
TRBD2,TRBJ2-3,TRBV30,-,14,TGTGCCTGGAGCTCGGGACTAGCGACAGATACGCAGTATTTT,CAWSSGLATDTQYF
TRBD1,TRBJ2-1,TRBV6-5,-,15,TGTGCCAGCAGTTACGGCAGGGGGACCTACAATGAGCAGTTCTTC,CASSYGRGTYNEQFF
-,TRBJ2-7,TRBV4-2,-,14,TGTGCCAGCAGCGGGTGGGAGGGGGCCTACGAGCAGTACTTC,CASSGWEGAYEQYF
-,TRBJ2-7,TRBV1,-,15,TGCACCAGCAGCCAAGATACTCATTCAGGGGTCGAGCAGTACTTC,CTSSQDTHSGVEQYF
-,TRBJ2-3,TRBV30,-,15,TGTGCCTGGAGTGGGGACTGGGTCCACACAGATACGCAGTATTTT,CAWSGDWVHTDTQYF
-,TRBJ2-7,TRBV6-5,-,14,TGTGCCAGCAAAGCTCCAGGAACCTCCTACGAGCAGTACTTC,CASKAPGTSYEQYF
TRBD2,TRBJ2-1,TRBV5-1,-,15,TGCGCCAGCAGCAGCCTAGCGGGTAGAACCAATGAGCAGTTCTTC,CASSSLAGRTNEQFF
-,TRBJ2-5,TRBV5-1,-,14,TGCGCCAGCAGCTTGGGGGGCGGGAAAGAGACCCAGTACTTC,CASSLGGGKETQYF
-,TRBJ2-7,TRBV6-5,-,10,TGTGCCAGCCTCTCCTACGAGCAGTACTTC,CASLSYEQYF